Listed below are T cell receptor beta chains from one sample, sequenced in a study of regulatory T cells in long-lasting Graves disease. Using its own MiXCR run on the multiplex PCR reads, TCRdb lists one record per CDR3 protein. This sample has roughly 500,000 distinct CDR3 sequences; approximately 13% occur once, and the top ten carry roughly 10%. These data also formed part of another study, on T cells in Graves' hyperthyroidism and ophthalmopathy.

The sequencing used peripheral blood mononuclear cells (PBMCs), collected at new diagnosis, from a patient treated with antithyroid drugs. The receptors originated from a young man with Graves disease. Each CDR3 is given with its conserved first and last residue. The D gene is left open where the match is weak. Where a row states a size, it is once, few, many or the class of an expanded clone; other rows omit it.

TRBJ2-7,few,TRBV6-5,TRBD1,CASSWHLGQGALSYEQYF,TGTGCCAGCAGTTGGCACCTCGGACAGGGGGCGTTATCCTACGAGCAGTACTTC
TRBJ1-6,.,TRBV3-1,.,CASSQADRKSSYNSPLHF,TGTGCCAGCAGCCAAGCCGACAGGAAGAGCTCCTATAATTCACCCCTCCACTTT
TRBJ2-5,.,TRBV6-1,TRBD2,CASRPHWREGRTQYF,TGTGCCAGCCGTCCTCACTGGCGGGAGGGCCGGACCCAGTACTTC
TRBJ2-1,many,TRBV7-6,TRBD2,CASSLVVLAGNEQFF,TGTGCCAGCAGCTTAGTCGTCCTAGCGGGCAATGAGCAGTTCTTC
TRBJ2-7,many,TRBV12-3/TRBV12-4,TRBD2,CASSLEGREDAEQYF,TGTGCCAGCAGTCTCGAGGGGCGGGAGGATGCCGAGCAGTACTTC
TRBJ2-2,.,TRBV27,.,CASSLDANTGELFF,TGTGCCAGCAGTCTGGACGCGAACACCGGGGAGCTGTTTTTT
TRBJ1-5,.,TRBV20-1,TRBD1,CSALANRGGHF,TGCAGTGCCTTAGCAAACAGGGGTGGGCATTTT
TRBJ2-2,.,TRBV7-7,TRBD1,CASSPSTGLNTGELFF,TGTGCCAGCAGCCCCTCGACAGGGCTGAACACCGGGGAGCTGTTTTTT
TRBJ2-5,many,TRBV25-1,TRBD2,CASSGFSGRSTETQYF,TGTGCCAGCAGTGGCTTCAGCGGGAGGTCTACAGAGACCCAGTACTTC
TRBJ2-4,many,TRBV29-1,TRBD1,CSVEGRGGAGNIQYF,TGCAGCGTTGAAGGTAGAGGGGGCGCCGGAAACATTCAGTACTTC
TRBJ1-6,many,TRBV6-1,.,CASMIGSSSYNSPLHF,TGTGCCAGCATGATAGGGTCAAGCTCCTATAATTCACCCCTCCACTTT
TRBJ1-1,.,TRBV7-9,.,CASSLEQVAFF,TGTGCCAGCAGCTTAGAACAGGTGGCTTTCTTT
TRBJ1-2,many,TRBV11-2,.,CASSQTGMNGYTF,TGTGCCAGCAGCCAAACAGGGATGAATGGCTACACCTTC
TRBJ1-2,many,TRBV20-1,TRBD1,CSARAPDRVFGYTF,TGCAGTGCTAGAGCTCCGGACAGGGTATTTGGCTACACCTTC
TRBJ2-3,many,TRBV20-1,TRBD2,CSARDSWEGTDTQYF,TGCAGTGCCCGGGACTCCTGGGAGGGGACAGATACGCAGTATTTT
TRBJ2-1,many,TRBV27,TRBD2,CASSAVRLAGKYNEQFF,TGTGCCAGCAGCGCAGTGCGACTAGCGGGGAAATACAATGAGCAGTTCTTC
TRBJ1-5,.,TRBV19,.,CASNLFRDSNQPQHF,TGTGCCAGTAACCTCTTCCGGGACAGCAATCAGCCCCAGCATTTT
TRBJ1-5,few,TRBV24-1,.,CATSAIISNQPQHF,TGTGCCACCAGTGCCATTATTAGCAATCAGCCCCAGCATTTT
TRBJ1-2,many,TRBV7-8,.,CASSSPTGNGYTF,TGTGCCAGCAGCTCCCCAACAGGGAACGGCTACACCTTC
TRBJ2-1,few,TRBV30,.,CAWADLNNEQFF,TGTGCCTGGGCGGATTTAAACAATGAGCAGTTCTTC
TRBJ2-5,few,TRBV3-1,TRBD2,CASSDPLPELAKETQYF,TGTGCCAGCAGCGACCCGCTTCCGGAACTAGCGAAGGAGACCCAGTACTTC
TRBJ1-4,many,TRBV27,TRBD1,CASSLSGQGKKLFF,TGTGCCAGCAGTTTATCAGGACAGGGGAAGAAACTGTTTTTT
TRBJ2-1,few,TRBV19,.,CASTAGYYNEQFF,TGTGCCAGTACTGCGGGGTACTACAATGAGCAGTTCTTC
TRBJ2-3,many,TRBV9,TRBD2,CASSFYPSGKTDTQYF,TGTGCCAGCAGCTTCTACCCTAGCGGGAAGACAGATACGCAGTATTTT
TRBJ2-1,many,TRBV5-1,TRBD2,CASSTSGSSYNEQFF,TGCGCCAGCAGCACTAGCGGGTCTTCTTACAATGAGCAGTTCTTC
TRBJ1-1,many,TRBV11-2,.,CASSPREVTEAFF,TGTGCCAGCAGCCCAAGGGAGGTCACTGAAGCTTTCTTT
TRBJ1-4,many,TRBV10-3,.,CATAGGLNEKLFF,TGTGCCACGGCGGGCGGTCTTAATGAAAAACTGTTTTTT
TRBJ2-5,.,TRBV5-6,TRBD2,CASSLVAREFSVETQYF,TGTGCCAGCAGCTTGGTGGCGCGGGAGTTTTCGGTTGAGACCCAGTACTTC
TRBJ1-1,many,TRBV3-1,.,CASSPENRALTTEAFF,TGTGCCAGCAGCCCGGAAAATAGGGCCTTGACCACTGAAGCTTTCTTT
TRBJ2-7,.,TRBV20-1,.,CSARDLVRGSYEQYF,TGCAGTGCTAGAGATCTTGTGCGGGGCTCCTACGAGCAGTACTTC
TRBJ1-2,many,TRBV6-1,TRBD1,CASRRDREVSYGYTF,TGTGCCAGCAGAAGAGACAGGGAGGTGAGCTATGGCTACACCTTC